This record concerns one T cell receptor beta chain sequence. The sample comes from a study of blood T cell repertoires in COVID-19. As for the study in general: The United States, Italy and Spain supplied acute and convalescent COVID-19 samples. T cells, B-cell-depleted T cells, or PBMCs supplied cDNA or gDNA.

Germline CDR1 is SGHRS and CDR2 is YFSETQ. The ends lost 4 bases at V and 2 bases at J; junction bases unmatched: 5. This CDR3 is built from 17 residues. This table comes from immunoSEQ multiplex PCR, and its TCRdb copy is limited to in-frame clones, with some not included. The sample holds fewer than 250,000 clones; over 70% are singletons and the top ten take more than 8%. The source of this sequence is a woman aged 45-59 years with acute or convalescent COVID-19. Specimen: peripheral blood. The rearrangement joins TRBV5-1 to TRBJ2-3; 15 nucleotides match TRBD2. Here the CDR3 reads CASSPGLAGGATDTQYF. CDR3 in DNA: TGCGCCAGCAGCCCGGGACTAGCGGGAGGCGCCACAGATACGCAGTATTTT.